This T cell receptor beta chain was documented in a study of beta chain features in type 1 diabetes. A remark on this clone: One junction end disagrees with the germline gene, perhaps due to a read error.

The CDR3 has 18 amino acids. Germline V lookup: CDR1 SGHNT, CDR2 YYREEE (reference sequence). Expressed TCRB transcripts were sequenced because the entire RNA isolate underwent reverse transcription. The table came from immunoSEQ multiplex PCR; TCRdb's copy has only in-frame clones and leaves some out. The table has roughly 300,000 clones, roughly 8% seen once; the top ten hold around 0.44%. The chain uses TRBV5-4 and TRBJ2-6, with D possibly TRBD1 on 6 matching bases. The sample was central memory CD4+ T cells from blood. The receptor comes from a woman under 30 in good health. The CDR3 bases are TGCGCCAGCAGCCAAGACGGGCAGGGGAAGTCTGGGGCCAACGTCCTGACTTTC. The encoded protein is CASSQDGQGKSGANVLTF.